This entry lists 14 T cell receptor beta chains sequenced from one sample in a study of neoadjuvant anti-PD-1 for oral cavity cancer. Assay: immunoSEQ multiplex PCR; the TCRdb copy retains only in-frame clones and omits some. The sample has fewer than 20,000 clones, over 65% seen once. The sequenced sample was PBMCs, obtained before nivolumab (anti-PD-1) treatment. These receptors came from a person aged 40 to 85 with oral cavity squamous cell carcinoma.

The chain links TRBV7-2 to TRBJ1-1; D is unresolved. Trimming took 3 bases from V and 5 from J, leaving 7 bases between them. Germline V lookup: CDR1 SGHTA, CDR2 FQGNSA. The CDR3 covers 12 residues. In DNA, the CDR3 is TGTGCCAGCAGCTTCGGGGAAACTGAAGCTTTCTTT. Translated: CASSFGETEAFF.

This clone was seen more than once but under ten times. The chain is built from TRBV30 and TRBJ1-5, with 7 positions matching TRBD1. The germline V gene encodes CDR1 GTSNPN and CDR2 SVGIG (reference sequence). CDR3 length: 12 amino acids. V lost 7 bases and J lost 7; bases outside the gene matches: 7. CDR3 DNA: TGTGCCTACGACAGGGCGGGCCAGCCCCAGCATTTT. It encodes CAYDRAGQPQHF.

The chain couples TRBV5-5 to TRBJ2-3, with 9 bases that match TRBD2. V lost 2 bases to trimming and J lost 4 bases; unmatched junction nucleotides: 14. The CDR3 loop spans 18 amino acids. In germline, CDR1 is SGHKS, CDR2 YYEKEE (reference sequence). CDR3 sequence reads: CASSFEVPGLAYSDTQYF. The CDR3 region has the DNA TGTGCCAGCAGCTTCGAAGTTCCGGGACTAGCTTACTCAGATACGCAGTATTTT.

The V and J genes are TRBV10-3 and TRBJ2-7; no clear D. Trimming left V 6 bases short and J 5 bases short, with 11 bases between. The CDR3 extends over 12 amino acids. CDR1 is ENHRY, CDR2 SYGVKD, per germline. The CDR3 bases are TGTGCCATCAGCGCGAGTAGCAACGAGCAGTACTTC. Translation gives CAISASSNEQYF.

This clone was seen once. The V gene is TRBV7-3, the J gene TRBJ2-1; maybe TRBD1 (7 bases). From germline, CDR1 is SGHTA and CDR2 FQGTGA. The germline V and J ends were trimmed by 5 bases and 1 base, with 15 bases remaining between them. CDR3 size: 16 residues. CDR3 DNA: TGTGCCAGCAGCCCCCGACAGGGACTTTCCTACAATGAGCAGTTCTTC. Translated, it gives CASSPRQGLSYNEQFF.

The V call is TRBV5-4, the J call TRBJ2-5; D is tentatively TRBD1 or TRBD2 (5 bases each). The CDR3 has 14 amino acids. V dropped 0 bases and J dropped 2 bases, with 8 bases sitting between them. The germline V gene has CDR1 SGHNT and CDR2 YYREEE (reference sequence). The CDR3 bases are TGTGCCAGCAGCTTGGATGAGGGGCAAGAGACCCAGTACTTC. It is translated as CASSLDEGQETQYF. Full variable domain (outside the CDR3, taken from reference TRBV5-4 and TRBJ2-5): ETGVTQSPTHLIKTRGQQVTLRCSSQSGHNTVSWYQQALGQGPQFIFQYYREEENGRGNFPPRFSGLQFPNYSSELNVNALELDDSALYLCASSLDEGQETQYFGPGTRLLVL.

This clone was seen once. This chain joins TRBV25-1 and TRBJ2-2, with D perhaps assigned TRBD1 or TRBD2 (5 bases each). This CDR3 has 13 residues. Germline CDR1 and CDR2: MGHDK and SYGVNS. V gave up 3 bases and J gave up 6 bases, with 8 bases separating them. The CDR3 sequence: CASSERGAGELFF. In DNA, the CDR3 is TGTGCCAGCAGTGAGAGGGGCGCCGGGGAGCTGTTTTTT.

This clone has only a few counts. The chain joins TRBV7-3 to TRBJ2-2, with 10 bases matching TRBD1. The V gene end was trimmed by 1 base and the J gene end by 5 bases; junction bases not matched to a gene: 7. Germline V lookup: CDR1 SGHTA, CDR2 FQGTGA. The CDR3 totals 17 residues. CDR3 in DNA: TGTGCCAGCAGCTTAAAGGGGTGGACAGGGGGAACCGGGGAGCTGTTTTTT. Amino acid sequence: CASSLKGWTGGTGELFF. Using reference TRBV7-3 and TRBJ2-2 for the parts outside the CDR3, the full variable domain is GAGVSQTPSNKVTEKGKYVELRCDPISGHTALYWYRQSLGQGPEFLIYFQGTGAADDSGLPNDRFFAVRPEGSVSTLKIQRTERGDSAVYLCASSLKGWTGGTGELFFGEGSRLTVL.

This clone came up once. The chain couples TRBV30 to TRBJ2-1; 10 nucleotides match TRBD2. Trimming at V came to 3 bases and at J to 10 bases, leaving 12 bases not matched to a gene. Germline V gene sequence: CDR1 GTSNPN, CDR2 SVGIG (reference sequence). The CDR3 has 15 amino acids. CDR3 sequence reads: CAWSRTASGRGEQFF. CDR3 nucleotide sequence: TGTGCCTGGAGCCGTACGGCGAGCGGGAGGGGGGAGCAGTTCTTC. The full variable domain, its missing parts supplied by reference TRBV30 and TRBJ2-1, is SQTIHQWPATLVQPVGSPLSLECTVEGTSNPNLYWYRQAAGRGLQLLFYSVGIGQISSEVPQNLSASRPQDRQFILSSKKLLLSDSGFYLCAWSRTASGRGEQFFGPGTRLTVL.

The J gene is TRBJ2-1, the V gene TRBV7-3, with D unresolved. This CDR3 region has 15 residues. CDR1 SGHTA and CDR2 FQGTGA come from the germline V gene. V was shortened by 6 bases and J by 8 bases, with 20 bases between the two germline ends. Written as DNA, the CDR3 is TGTGCCAGCAGTTCCACCCCCGGAGTATCACATGAGCAGTTCTTC. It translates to CASSSTPGVSHEQFF.

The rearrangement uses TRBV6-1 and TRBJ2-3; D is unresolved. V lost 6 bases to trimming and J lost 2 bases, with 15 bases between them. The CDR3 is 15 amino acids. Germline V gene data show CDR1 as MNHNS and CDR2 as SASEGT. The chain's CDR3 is CASSESWTDTDTQYF. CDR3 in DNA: TGTGCCAGCAGCGAATCTTGGACGGACACAGATACGCAGTATTTT.

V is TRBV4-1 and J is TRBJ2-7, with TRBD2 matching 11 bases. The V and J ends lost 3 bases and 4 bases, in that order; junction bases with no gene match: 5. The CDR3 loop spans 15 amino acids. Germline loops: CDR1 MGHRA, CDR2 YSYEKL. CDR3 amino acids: CASSHLLAGEYEQYF. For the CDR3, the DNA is TGCGCCAGCAGCCATTTACTAGCGGGAGAATACGAGCAGTACTTC.

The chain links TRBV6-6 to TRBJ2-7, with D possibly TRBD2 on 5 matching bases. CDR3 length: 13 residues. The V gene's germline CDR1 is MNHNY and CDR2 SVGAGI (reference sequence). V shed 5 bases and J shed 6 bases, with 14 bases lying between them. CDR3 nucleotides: TGTGCCAGCAGTACCCTAGCTCCTGCCGAGCAGTACTTC. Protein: CASSTLAPAEQYF.

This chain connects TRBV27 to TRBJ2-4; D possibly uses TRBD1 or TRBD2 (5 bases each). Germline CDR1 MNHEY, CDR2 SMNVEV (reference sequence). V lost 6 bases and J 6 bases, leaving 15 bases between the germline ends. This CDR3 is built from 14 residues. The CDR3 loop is CASSPVDGGNIQYF. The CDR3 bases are TGTGCCAGCAGCCCCGTTGATGGGGGAAACATTCAGTACTTC.